One T cell receptor beta chain is described in this entry. Antigen unknown. The junction departs from germline at one end; a sequencing error may be responsible. The data stem from a study of cytomegalovirus exposure and HLA in healthy donors. Germline V gene data show CDR1 as SSHAT and CDR2 as FNYEAQ (reference sequence). This CDR3 region has 18 residues. The PCR ran on 60 Vbeta and 13 Jbeta primers. Profiling relied on immunoSEQ multiplex PCR, and the TCRdb table lists in-frame clones only, not all of them. Counted here are about 120,000 clones, 65% to 80% occurring once; the ten biggest clones make up about 2.5%. Findings and caveats of the study: HLA alleles were associated with some 17,000 TCR beta sequences in a later analysis at 0.05 false discovery rate.

The chain carries TRBV7-7 and TRBJ2-2; a weak D match, TRBD1 (6 bases). The sample consisted of PBMCs. The TCR comes from a female donor in good health and CMV-seronegative. CDR3 amino acids: CASSLATGRGLSTGELFF. In DNA form, the CDR3 reads TGTGCTAGCAGCTTAGCGACAGGACGGGGATTAAGTACCGGGGAGCTGTTTTTT.